The T cell receptor (beta chain) described here comes from a study of shared clonotypes between healthy human individuals (dated by TCRdb to 2018 to 2021). Looking at the study overall: A couple of women and three men aged 18 to 49 years were included in the cohort. To estimate repertoire size and how much clonotype sharing occurs between individuals, the study deeply sequenced the blood TCR repertoires of five or six healthy adults. Leukapheresis yielded between about 0.85 and 10 billion PBMCs per donor. To increase sequencing depth and limit assay-specific biases, different laboratories used diverse techniques to prepare libraries and sequence TCR repertoires. Overall study results and their limits: Pairwise subsampling led to the expectation that sequencing depth would affect the degree of clonotype sharing among donors. Sampling was limited to blood, and TCR repertoires in tissue likely differ from TCR repertoires in blood. The small number of donors limited the genetic and exposure-history diversity represented.

TCR CDR3 regions were amplified from genomic DNA by multiplex PCR using the deep immunoSEQ assay. Genomic DNA extracted from each cell subset was distributed evenly over all wells of several immunoSEQ 96-well plates, and each plate served as one replicate. For unsorted PBMC, around 290 ng of genomic DNA, equivalent to approximately 30,000 T cell genomes, went into each replicate PCR. Ten immunoSEQ deep assay plates were used to sequence the unsorted PBMC genomic DNA. Purified libraries were measured with a Qubit 3.0 fluorometer, size-checked on a Bioanalyzer 2100, and measured again with the KAPA Library Quantification kit. Every immunoSEQ 96-well plate was sequenced on a dedicated single-read 150-cycle Illumina NextSeq 550 flow cell. Concerning the study's data processing: The immunoSEQ output contained only junctional sequences without quality scores, so filtering could not match that applied to full-length reads. To assign V/J genes and CDR3, sequences were annotated using PyIR, a Python wrapper for IgBLAST v1.9, with IMGT germline references. Reads with weak V/J assignments (E-value above 1e-6), missing CDR3, stop codons, out-of-frame junctions, or ambiguous translated residues were removed. V3J clonotypes were defined as sequences sharing an identical inferred V gene, J gene, and CDR3 amino acid sequence. Percentage overlap between repertoires was computed as shared unique clonotypes divided by the size of the smaller repertoire. Richness of each repertoire was evaluated using RTK rarefaction, the Chao1 estimator, and Recon v2.1 estimates of unobserved clonotypes. Here the immuneACCESS table is served through TCRdb, limited to in-frame sequences with V and J called. Missing clones are a known gap in these copies; in checked studies unresolved V genes cover under half, and the rest lacks a known reason. The DNA gave D and trimming, while V, J and clone size come from that table. The sample profile shows fewer than 700,000 clones; around three quarters of them were found once. The ten largest clones take up around 12% of the sample.

V is reduced by 0 bases and J by 5 bases, leaving a spacing of 16 bases between them. Its CDR3 holds 16 amino acids, cysteine through phenylalanine. Just CDR3 DNA is preserved here, 48 bases in frame from base 1. CDR1 MNHEY and CDR2 SVGAGI were looked up in the germline V gene. Healthy HIV-negative adults with no recently reported acute infections or vaccinations were included as donors. All donors were Caucasian adults living in Nashville, Tennessee, USA. For unsorted samples, tens of millions of PBMCs were counted and genomic DNA was extracted with the QIAamp DNA Blood Mini kit. After blood collection by leukapheresis, PBMCs were isolated using Ficoll-Histopaque density gradient centrifugation and then cryopreserved in the vapor phase of liquid nitrogen. This clone was seen only a few times. The target of this receptor is not known. Base qualities are not at hand, and no much larger clone is one base apart.

The source of this sequence is a woman aged 40 to 50 in good health. Some clones in this sample may be carry-over from other donors' samples. Material: PBMCs. This chain joins TRBV6-5 to TRBJ1-2; the D region possibly corresponds to TRBD1 (5 bases align). At the DNA level, the sequence is TGTGCCAGCAGTTACTCGATGGGACGGGAAGGGTATGGCTACACCTTC. Translated, it gives CASSYSMGREGYGYTF.